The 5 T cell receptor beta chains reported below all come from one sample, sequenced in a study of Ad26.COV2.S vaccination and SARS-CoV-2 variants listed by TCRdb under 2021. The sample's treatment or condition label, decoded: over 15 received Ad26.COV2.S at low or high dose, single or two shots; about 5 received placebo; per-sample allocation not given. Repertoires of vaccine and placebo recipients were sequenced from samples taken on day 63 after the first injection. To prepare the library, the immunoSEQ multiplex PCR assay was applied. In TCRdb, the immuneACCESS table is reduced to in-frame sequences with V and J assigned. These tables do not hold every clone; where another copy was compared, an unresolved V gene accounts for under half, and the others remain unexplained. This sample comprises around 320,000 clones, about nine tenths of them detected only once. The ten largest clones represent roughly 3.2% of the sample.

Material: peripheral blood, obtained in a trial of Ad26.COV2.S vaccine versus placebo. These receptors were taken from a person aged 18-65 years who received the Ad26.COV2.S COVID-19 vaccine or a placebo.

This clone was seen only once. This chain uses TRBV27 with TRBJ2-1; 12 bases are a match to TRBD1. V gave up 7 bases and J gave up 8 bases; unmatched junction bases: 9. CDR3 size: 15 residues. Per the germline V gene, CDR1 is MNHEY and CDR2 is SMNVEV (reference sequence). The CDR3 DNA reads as TGTGCCAGCACCTTCTCCGGGACAGGGGGCGATGAGCAGTTCTTC. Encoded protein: CASTFSGTGGDEQFF.

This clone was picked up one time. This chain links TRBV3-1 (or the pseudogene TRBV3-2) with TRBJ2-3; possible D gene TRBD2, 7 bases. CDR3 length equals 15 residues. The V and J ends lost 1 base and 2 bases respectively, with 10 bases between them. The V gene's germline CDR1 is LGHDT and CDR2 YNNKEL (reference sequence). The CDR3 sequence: CASSQGGGLTDTQYF. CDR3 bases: TGTGCCAGCAGCCAAGGCGGGGGCCTCACAGATACGCAGTATTTT.

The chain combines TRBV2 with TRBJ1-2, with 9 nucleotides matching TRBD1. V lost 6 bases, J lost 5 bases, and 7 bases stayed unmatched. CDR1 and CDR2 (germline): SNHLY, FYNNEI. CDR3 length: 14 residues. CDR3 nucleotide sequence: TGTGCCAGCAGAGAACAGGGGGCGACGTATGGCTACACCTTC. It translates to CASREQGATYGYTF. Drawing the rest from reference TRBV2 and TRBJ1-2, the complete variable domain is EPEVTQTPSHQVTQMGQEVILRCVPISNHLYFYWYRQILGQKVEFLVSFYNNEISEKSEIFDDQFSVERPDGSNFTLKIRSTKLEDSAMYFCASREQGATYGYTFGSGTRLTVV.

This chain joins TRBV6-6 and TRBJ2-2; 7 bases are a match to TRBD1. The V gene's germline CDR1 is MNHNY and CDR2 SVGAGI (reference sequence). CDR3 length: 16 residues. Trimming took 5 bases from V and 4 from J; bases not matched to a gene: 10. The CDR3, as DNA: TGTGCCAGCAGTCGAGAGGGGGCGCTCGGCACCGGGGAGCTGTTTTTT. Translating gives CASSREGALGTGELFF.

The CDR3 DNA sequence: TGTGCCAGCAGAGAACCAGGGGATGGGGGCTACACCTTC. This codes for CASREPGDGGYTF. The chain has TRBV7-9 and TRBJ1-2; a possible D gene is TRBD1 (6 bases). Per germline, CDR1 SEHNR and CDR2 FQNEAQ (reference sequence). Trimming took off 6 bases at V and 8 bases at J, with 16 bases between the two ends. CDR3 size: 13 residues.